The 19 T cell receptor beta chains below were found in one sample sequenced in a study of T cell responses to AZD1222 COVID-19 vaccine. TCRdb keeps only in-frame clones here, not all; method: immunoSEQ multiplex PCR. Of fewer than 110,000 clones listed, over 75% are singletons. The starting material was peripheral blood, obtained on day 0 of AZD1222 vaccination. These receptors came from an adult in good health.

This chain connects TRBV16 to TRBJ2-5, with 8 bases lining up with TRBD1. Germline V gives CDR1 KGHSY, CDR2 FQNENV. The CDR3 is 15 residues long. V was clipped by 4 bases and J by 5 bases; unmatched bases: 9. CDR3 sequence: CASSPGQGRGETQYF. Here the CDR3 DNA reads TGTGCCAGCAGCCCTGGACAGGGACGAGGGGAGACCCAGTACTTC.

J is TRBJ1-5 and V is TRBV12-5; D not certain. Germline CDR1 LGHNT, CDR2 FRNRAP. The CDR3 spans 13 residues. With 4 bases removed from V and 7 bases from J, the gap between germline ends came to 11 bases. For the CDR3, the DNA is TGTGCTAGTGGTTATGAGGTCGGCCAGCCCCAGCATTTT. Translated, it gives CASGYEVGQPQHF.

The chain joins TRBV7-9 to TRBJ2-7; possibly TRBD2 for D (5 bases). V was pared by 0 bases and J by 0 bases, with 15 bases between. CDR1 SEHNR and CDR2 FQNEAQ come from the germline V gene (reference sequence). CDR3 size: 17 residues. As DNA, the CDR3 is TGTGCCAGCAGCTTAGCGCGAGGGAGCGAGGACTCCTACGAGCAGTACTTC. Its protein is CASSLARGSEDSYEQYF.

CDR3 coding DNA: TGTGCCAGCAGCTCGTTCGGGGTCAATCAGCCCCAGCATTTT. Its translation: CASSSFGVNQPQHF. This chain joins TRBV7-9 and TRBJ1-5, with D uncertain. CDR3 length equals 14 residues. From germline, CDR1 is SEHNR and CDR2 FQNEAQ (reference sequence). With 4 bases removed from V and 3 bases from J, the gap between germline ends came to 10 bases.

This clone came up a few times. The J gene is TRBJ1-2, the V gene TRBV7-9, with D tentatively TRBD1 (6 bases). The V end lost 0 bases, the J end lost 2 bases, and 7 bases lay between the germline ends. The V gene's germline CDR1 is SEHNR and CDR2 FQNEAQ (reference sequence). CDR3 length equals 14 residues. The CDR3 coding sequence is TGTGCCAGCAGCTTAGCGGGGACAAACTATGGCTACACCTTC. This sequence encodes CASSLAGTNYGYTF.

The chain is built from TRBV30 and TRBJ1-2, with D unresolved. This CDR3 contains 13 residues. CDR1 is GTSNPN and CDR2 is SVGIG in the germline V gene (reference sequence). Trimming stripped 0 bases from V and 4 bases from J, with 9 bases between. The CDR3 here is CAWSVQNPYGYTF. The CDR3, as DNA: TGTGCCTGGAGTGTACAGAATCCCTATGGCTACACCTTC.

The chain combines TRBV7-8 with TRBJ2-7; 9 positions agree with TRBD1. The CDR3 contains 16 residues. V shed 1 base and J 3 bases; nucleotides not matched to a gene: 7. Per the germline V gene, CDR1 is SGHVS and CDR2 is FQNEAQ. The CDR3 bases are TGTGCCAGCAGCTTAGGTCCCGGGACAGGGTTCTACGAGCAGTACTTC. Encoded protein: CASSLGPGTGFYEQYF.

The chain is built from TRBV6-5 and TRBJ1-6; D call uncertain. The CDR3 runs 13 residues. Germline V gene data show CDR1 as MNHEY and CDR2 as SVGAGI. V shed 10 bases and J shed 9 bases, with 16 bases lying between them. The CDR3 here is CATRDEGGSPLHF. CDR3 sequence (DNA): TGTGCCACCCGAGATGAAGGCGGTTCACCCCTCCACTTT.

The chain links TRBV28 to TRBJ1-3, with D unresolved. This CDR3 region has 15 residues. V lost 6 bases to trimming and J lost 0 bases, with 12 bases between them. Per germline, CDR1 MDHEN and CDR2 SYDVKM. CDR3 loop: CASSWPDGSGNTIYF. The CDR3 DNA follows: TGTGCCAGCAGCTGGCCCGACGGCTCTGGAAACACCATATATTTT.

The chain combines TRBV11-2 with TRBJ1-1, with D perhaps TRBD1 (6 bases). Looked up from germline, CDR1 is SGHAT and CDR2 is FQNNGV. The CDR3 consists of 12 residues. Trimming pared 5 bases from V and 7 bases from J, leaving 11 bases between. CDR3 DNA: TGTGCCAGCAGCCCGGGGGGACATGAAGCTTTCTTT. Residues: CASSPGGHEAFF. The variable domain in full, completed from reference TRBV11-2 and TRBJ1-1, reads EAGVAQSPRYKIIEKRQSVAFWCNPISGHATLYWYQQILGQGPKLLIQFQNNGVVDDSQLPKDRFSAERLKGVDSTLKIQPAKLEDSAVYLCASSPGGHEAFFGQGTRLTVV.

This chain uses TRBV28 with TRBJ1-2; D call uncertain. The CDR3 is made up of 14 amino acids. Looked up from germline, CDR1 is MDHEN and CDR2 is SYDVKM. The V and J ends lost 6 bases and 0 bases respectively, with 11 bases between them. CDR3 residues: CASSPTSPNYGYTF. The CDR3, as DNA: TGTGCCAGCAGCCCGACATCACCTAACTATGGCTACACCTTC.

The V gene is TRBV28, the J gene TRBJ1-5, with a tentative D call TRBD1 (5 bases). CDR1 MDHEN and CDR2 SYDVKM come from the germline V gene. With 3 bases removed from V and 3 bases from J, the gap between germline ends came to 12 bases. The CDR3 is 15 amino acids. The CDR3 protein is CASSFPGTNNQPQHF. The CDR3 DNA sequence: TGTGCCAGCAGTTTTCCCGGGACGAACAATCAGCCCCAGCATTTT. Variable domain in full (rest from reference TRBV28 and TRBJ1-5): DVKVTQSSRYLVKRTGEKVFLECVQDMDHENMFWYRQDPGLGLRLIYFSYDVKMKEKGDIPEGYSVSREKKERFSLILESASTNQTSMYLCASSFPGTNNQPQHFGDGTRLSIL.

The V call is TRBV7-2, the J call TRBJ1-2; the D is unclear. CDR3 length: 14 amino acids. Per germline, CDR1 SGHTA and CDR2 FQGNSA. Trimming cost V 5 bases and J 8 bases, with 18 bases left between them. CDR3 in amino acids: CASSIRTHYVGYTF. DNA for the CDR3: TGTGCCAGCAGCATTAGGACGCACTATGTGGGCTACACCTTC.

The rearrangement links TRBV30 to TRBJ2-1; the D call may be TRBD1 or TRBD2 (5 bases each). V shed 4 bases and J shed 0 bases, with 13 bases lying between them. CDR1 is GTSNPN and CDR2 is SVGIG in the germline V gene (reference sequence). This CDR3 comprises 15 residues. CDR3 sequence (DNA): TGTGCCTGGACTCGGGGCCGAAACTCCTACAATGAGCAGTTCTTC. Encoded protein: CAWTRGRNSYNEQFF.

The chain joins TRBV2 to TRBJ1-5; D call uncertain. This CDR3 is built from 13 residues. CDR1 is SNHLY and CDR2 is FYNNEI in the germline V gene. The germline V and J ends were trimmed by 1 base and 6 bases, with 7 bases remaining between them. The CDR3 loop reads CASSEVQPQPQHF. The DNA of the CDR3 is TGTGCCAGCAGTGAAGTCCAGCCTCAGCCCCAGCATTTT.

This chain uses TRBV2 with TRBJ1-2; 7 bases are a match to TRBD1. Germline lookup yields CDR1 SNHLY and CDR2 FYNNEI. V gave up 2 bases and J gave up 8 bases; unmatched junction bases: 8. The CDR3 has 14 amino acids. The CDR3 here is CASSELDREGGYTF. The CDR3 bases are TGTGCCAGCAGTGAACTCGACAGGGAAGGCGGCTACACCTTC. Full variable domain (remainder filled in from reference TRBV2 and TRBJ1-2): EPEVTQTPSHQVTQMGQEVILRCVPISNHLYFYWYRQILGQKVEFLVSFYNNEISEKSEIFDDQFSVERPDGSNFTLKIRSTKLEDSAMYFCASSELDREGGYTFGSGTRLTVV.

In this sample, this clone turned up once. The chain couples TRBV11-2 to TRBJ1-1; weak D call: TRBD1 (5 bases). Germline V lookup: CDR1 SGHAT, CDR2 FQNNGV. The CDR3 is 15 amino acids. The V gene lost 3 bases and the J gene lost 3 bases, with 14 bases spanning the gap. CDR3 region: CASSFAGRWDTEAFF. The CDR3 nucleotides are TGTGCCAGCAGCTTCGCGGGGCGGTGGGACACTGAAGCTTTCTTT.

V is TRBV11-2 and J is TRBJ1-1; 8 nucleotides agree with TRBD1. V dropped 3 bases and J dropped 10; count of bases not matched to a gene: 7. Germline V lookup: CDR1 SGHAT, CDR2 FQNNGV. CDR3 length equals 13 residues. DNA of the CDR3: TGTGCCAGCAGCTTGGACAGGGAATCAGCAGCTTTCTTT. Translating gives CASSLDRESAAFF.

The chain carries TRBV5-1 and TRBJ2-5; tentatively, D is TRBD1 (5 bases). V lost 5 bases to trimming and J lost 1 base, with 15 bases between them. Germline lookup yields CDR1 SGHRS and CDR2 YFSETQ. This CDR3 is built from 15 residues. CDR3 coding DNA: TGCGCCAGCAGTAGATGGGTACAGGCCCAAGAGACCCAGTACTTC. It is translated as CASSRWVQAQETQYF.